This TCR beta chain emerged from a study of cytomegalovirus exposure and HLA in healthy donors (dated by TCRdb to about 2017). Context from the whole study: According to a later analysis, one platform produced both the 100 to 150 validation repertoires and the approximately 660 repertoires of the first cohort. The aim of the study was to test whether cataloging public T cell receptors could identify signatures of past pathogen exposure. A separate validation cohort of about 110 different subjects was used in addition to the roughly 720-subject first cohort. The study combined high-throughput TCR immunosequencing, statistical association of individual TCRs with disease status, and machine learning to predict cytomegalovirus infection status.

A note on this clone: Its antigen is unknown. The sample holds no much larger clone one base away, and base qualities are not on file.

Receptor libraries were prepared by the immunoSEQ multiplex PCR assay. In the original analysis: A statistical classification framework was built for diagnosing cytomegalovirus status from the catalog of TCR beta chain sequences. Not all clones reach the TCRdb copy of this immuneACCESS table, which keeps in-frame sequences only. Checked studies attribute under half of the gap to unresolved V genes and leave the rest unexplained. D and trimming come from the DNA, and the V and J calls and clone size come from that table. This sample is represented by more than 110,000 clones; almost 90% of them were singletons. The ten largest clones represent 7.9% of the sample. Donors formed part of the validation cohort, which comprised over a hundred subjects and was distinct from the first cohort of under 850 subjects. The full study reports these points: A total of 164 TCR beta chains were listed by the study as associated with cytomegalovirus. A few of the identified cytomegalovirus-associated TCR beta chains were confirmed in vitro to be specific for cytomegalovirus antigens. All 120 or so repertoires were used to score co-occurrence in the validation cohort in a later analysis, because that analysis had no HLA typing for the cohort. The authors suggested that the approach could potentially be extended to other disease states and immunological phenotypes. In both the original and validation cohorts, the classifier was reported to diagnose cytomegalovirus status with high specificity and sensitivity. Subsequent analysis determined that TCRs grouped into clusters in the first cohort also showed a tendency toward co-occurrence across the roughly 110 validation repertoires, and 85% to 95% of cluster scores exceeded 0. Most TCR sequences were observed very rarely across donors, whereas some public TCRs were present in many individuals.

The sequencing sample was made of PBMCs. The sequence was collected from a woman younger than 35 in good health and CMV-seropositive.

In nucleotides, the sequence is TGCGCCAGCAGCCTCGGGACTAGCGGGAGCGCTGAGCAGTTCTTC. This sequence encodes CASSLGTSGSAEQFF. The chain joins TRBV5-1 to TRBJ2-1; 14 central nucleotides agree with TRBD2. Trimming accounts for 4 bases at V and 9 bases at J, while the number of junction bases matched to no gene is 6. Sequences SGHRS (CDR1) and YFSETQ (CDR2) are obtained from the germline V gene. From the cysteine through the phenylalanine, the CDR3 covers 15 amino acids. The retained sequence is limited to the CDR3, 45 bases, with the frame set at the first base.